This entry describes one T cell receptor beta chain. This entry comes from a study of blood T cell repertoires in COVID-19. Study at large: Donors in the United States, Italy and Spain gave samples during acute or convalescent COVID-19.

The CDR3 has 18 residues. V gave up 1 base and J gave up 1 base; unmatched junction bases: 7. Looked up from germline, CDR1 is LNHNV and CDR2 is YYDKDF (reference sequence). Generated by immunoSEQ multiplex PCR, the TCRdb table keeps only in-frame clones and is missing some. The sample comprises roughly 88,000 clones, 72% of which are singletons, and 20% to 25% rests with the top ten. The rearrangement joins TRBV15 to TRBJ2-5; 12 bases match TRBD2. Sample: peripheral blood. The TCR sequence derives from a woman in her sixties in a cohort sampled during active or convalescent COVID-19. CDR3 in amino acids: CATSRGALAGGTQETQYF. The CDR3, as DNA: TGTGCCACCAGCAGAGGCGCACTAGCGGGGGGTACCCAAGAGACCCAGTACTTC.